The 5 T cell receptor beta chains reported below all come from one sample, sequenced in a study of PD-1 blockade in classical Hodgkin lymphoma. Sequenced by immunoSEQ multiplex PCR; TCRdb stores in-frame clones only, minus some. The sample lists over 5,500 clones, 73% occurring once. Time point noted: cycle 4 day 1 (C4D1), after five to seven weeks of nivolumab. With no exception, relapse followed autologous stem cell transplantation in all patients, and brentuximab vedotin exposure varied. The CD8+ T cells came from thawed PBMCs through magnetic negative selection. The sequencing used CD8+ T cells from blood, collected before the fourth cycle of nivolumab. The receptors come from a human donor with classical Hodgkin lymphoma.

This clone was counted only a few times. The V gene is TRBV6-5, the J gene TRBJ1-5; D is ambiguous. Germline-derived CDR1 and CDR2 are MNHEY and SVGAGI. The CDR3 is 13 amino acids. The chain's CDR3 is CATMLSYGQPQHF. The DNA for the CDR3 is TGTGCTACGATGTTAAGCTACGGTCAGCCCCAGCATTTT.

The rearrangement uses TRBV28 and TRBJ1-4, with unresolved D. This CDR3 has 16 residues. V was cut by 7 bases and J by 4 bases, with 19 bases left in between. Per germline, CDR1 MDHEN and CDR2 SYDVKM. DNA for the CDR3: TGTGCCAGCACACCCCCCCCAGAAATTGGTAATGAAAAACTGTTTTTT. Protein sequence: CASTPPPEIGNEKLFF.

This clone has only a few counts. Germline is not matched at one junction end, which may reflect a read error. The chain uses TRBV2 and TRBJ1-1, with D tentatively TRBD1 (5 bases). The CDR3 covers 10 residues. CDR1 is SNHLY, CDR2 FYNNEI, per germline. CDR3: CASSGRDSLF. DNA of the CDR3: TGTGCCAGCAGTGGGCGCGACAGCCTATTT.

This clone was recorded once. This rearrangement joins TRBV9 to TRBJ2-7, with D perhaps matching TRBD1 (6 bases). The germline gives CDR1 SGDLS, CDR2 YYNGEE. The CDR3 runs 15 residues. The germline V and J ends were trimmed by 0 bases and 4 bases, with 14 bases remaining between them. In nucleotides, the CDR3 is TGTGCCAGCAGCGTAGGTAGGGGGAGCCGTTACGAGCAGTACTTC. Protein sequence: CASSVGRGSRYEQYF.

This chain links TRBV7-2 with TRBJ1-4, with 7 positions matching TRBD1. The CDR3 consists of 15 residues. CDR1 is SGHTA and CDR2 is FQGNSA in the germline V gene. Trimming removed 3 bases from V and 6 bases from J; junction bases left unmatched: 7. CDR3 sequence reads: CASSFHRGMDEKLFF. In nucleotides, the CDR3 is TGTGCCAGCAGCTTTCACAGGGGAATGGATGAAAAACTGTTTTTT.